This T cell receptor beta chain was obtained from a study of blood T cell repertoires in COVID-19. In the original workflow: Amplified reference gene primers provided the basis for estimating nucleated cell counts. Profiling relied on immunoSEQ multiplex PCR, and the TCRdb table lists in-frame clones only, not all of them. The DNA gave D and trimming, while V, J and clone size come from that table. The sample records 48,000 or so clones, more than 75% being singletons. The sequence came from a woman between 55 and 75 years old with acute or convalescent COVID-19. Sequencing was done on a sample of peripheral blood.

The CDR3 region has the DNA TGTGCCAGCAGCCCGCGGGGCGAAGGAGGGAAGACCCAGTACTTC. Amino acids: CASSPRGEGGKTQYF. The V and J genes are TRBV5-4 and TRBJ2-5, with D perhaps TRBD2 (6 bases). This CDR3 is built from 15 residues. Germline V lookup: CDR1 SGHNT, CDR2 YYREEE (reference sequence). The V and J ends lost 4 bases and 6 bases respectively, with 19 bases between them.